Given below is one T cell receptor (beta chain) in context. Antigen unknown. The data were obtained in a study of monozygotic twins with inflammatory bowel disease. Study-wide results and caveats: Possibly reflecting limited power, no difference in repertoire similarity was found between concordant and discordant twins. With inverse Simpson as the measure, TCRbeta diversity was lower in IBD patients than in healthy co-twins.

No DNA is given; TCRdb re-called the 5' RACE reads and lists each CDR3 protein once. This sample lists 150,000 to 200,000 distinct CDR3 sequences; its ten largest clones have roughly 2.3%. CDR1 and CDR2 from the germline V gene are DFQATT and SNEGSKA (reference sequence). The CDR3 covers 15 residues. The sequenced material came from blood. This receptor was obtained from a human donor with ulcerative colitis or Crohn's disease, or a healthy co-twin of an affected twin (not recorded which). The rearrangement uses TRBV20-1 and TRBJ1-6. The CDR3 reads CSARILGQGNSPLHF.